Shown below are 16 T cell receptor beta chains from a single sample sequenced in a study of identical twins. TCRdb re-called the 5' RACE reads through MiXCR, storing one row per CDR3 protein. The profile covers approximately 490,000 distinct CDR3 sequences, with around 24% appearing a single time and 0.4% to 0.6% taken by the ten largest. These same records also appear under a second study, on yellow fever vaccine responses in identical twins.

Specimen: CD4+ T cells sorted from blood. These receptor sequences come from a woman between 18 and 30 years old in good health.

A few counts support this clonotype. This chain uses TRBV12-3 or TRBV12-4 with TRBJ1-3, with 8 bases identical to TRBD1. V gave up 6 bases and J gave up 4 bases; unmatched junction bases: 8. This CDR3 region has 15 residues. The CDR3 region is CASRPQGASGNTIYF. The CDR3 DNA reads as TGTGCCAGCAGACCGCAGGGGGCAAGCGGAAACACCATATATTTT.

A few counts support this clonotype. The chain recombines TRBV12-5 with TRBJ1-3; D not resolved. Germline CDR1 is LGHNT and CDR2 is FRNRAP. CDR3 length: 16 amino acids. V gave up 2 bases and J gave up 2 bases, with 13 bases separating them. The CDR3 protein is CASGLYTPVPGNTIYF. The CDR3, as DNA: TGTGCTAGTGGTTTGTATACCCCAGTCCCTGGAAACACCATATATTTT.

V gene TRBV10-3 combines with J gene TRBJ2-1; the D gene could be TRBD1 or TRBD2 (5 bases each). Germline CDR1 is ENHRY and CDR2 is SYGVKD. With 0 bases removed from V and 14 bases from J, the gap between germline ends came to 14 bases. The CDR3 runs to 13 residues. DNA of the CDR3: TGTGCCATCAGTGAGTCGAGTTGGGGGACGGAGTTCTTC. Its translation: CAISESSWGTEFF.

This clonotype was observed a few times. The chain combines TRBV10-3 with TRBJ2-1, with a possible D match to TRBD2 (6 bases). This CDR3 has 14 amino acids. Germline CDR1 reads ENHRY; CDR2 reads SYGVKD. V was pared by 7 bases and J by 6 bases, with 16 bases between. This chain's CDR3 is CAIKDTSPTNEQFF. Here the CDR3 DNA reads TGTGCCATCAAGGATACTAGCCCTACCAATGAGCAGTTCTTC.

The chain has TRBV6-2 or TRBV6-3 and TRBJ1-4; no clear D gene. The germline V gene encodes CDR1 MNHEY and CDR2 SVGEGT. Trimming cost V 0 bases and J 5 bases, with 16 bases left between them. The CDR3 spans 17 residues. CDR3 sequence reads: CASSYSTHSQRNEKLFF. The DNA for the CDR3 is TGTGCCAGCAGTTACTCAACCCACAGCCAACGGAATGAAAAACTGTTTTTT.

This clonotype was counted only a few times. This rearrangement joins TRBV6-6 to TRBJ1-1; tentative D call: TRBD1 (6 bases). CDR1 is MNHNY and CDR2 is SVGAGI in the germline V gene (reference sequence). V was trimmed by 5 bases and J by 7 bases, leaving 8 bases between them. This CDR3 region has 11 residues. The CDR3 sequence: CASSRTDEAFF. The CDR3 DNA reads TGTGCCAGCAGTCGGACAGATGAAGCTTTCTTT.

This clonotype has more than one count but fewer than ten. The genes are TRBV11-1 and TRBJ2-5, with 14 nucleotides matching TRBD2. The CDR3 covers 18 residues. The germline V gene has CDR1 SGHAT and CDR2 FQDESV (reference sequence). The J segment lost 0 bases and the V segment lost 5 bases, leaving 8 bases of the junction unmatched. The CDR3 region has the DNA TGTGCCAGCAGCCACGGGACTAGCGGGAGAGGAGACCAAGAGACCCAGTACTTC. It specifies CASSHGTSGRGDQETQYF.

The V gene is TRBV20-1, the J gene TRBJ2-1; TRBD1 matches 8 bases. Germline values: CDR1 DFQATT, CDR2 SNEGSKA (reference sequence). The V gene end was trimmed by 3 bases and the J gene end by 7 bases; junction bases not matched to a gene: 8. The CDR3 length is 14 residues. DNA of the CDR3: TGCAGTGCTAGGCCCAGGGGGCCAAAGAATGAGCAGTTCTTC. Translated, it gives CSARPRGPKNEQFF.

For the CDR3, the DNA is TGTGCCAGCAGTTTGGAAGGGCCCTCCTACGAGCAGTACTTC. It specifies CASSLEGPSYEQYF. The V and J genes are TRBV12-3 or TRBV12-4 and TRBJ2-7, with no clear D. The CDR3 is 14 amino acids. V lost 3 bases and J lost 0, with 9 bases in between.

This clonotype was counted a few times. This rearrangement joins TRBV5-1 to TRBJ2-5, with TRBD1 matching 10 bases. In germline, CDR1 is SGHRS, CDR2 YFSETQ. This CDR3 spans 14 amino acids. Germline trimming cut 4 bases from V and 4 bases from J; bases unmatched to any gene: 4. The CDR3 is CASSMTGGGETQYF. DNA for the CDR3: TGCGCCAGCAGCATGACAGGGGGCGGAGAGACCCAGTACTTC.

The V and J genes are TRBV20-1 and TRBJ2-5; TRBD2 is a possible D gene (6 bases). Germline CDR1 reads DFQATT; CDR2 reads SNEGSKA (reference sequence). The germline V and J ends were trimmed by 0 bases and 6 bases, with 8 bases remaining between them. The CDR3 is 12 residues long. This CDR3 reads CSAREGGKTQYF. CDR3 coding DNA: TGCAGTGCTAGAGAGGGGGGTAAGACCCAGTACTTC.

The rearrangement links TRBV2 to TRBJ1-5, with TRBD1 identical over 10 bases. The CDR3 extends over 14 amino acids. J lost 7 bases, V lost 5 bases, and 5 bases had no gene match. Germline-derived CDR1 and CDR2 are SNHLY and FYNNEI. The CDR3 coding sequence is TGTGCCAGCAGTACCCGACAGGGGGCCCAGCCCCAGCATTTT. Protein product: CASSTRQGAQPQHF.

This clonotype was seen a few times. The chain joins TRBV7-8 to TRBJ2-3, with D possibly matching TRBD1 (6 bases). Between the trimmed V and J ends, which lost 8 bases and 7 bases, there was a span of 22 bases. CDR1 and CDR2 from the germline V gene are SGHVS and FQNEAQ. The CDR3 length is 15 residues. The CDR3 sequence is CASGLQGERGYTQYF. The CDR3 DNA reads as TGTGCCAGCGGTCTACAGGGTGAAAGGGGATATACGCAGTATTTT.

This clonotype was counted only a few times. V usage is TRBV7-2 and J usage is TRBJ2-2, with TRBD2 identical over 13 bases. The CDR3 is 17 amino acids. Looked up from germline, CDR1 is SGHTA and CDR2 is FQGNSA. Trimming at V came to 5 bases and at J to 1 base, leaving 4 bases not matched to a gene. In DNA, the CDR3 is TGTGCCAGCAGCACCCGGACTAGCGGGGGGAACACCGGGGAGCTGTTTTTT. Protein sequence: CASSTRTSGGNTGELFF.

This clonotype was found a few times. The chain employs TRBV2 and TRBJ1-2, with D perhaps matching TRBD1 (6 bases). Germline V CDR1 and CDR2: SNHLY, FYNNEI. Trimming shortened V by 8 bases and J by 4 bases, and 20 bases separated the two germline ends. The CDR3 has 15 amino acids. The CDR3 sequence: CASHPRPTGSYGYTF. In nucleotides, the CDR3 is TGTGCCAGCCACCCTCGGCCCACAGGGAGCTATGGCTACACCTTC.

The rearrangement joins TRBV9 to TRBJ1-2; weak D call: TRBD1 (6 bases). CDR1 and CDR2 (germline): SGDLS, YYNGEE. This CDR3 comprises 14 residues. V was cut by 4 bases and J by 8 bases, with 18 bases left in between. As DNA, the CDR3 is TGTGCCAGCAGCCCGTCCTCAGGGGTTCGCGGCTACACCTTC. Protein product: CASSPSSGVRGYTF.